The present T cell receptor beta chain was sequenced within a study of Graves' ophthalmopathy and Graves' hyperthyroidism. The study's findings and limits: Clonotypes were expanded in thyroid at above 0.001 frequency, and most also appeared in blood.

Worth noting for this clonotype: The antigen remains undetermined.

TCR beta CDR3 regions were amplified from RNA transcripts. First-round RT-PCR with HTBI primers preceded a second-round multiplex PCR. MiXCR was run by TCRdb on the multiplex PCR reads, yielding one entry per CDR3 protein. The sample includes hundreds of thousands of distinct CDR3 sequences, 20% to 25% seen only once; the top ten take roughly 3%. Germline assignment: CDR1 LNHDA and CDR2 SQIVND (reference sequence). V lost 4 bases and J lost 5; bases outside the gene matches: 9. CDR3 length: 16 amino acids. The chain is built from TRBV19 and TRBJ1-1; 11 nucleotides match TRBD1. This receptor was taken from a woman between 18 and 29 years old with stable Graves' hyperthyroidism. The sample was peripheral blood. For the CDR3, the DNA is TGTGCCAGTAGTACTACCCCCGGGACAGGGGGAACTGAAGCTTTCTTT. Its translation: CASSTTPGTGGTEAFF.